This T cell receptor (beta chain) was sequenced during a study of blood T cells in healthy people across ages. From germline, CDR1 is SGHVS and CDR2 FQNEAQ. J gave up 4 bases and V 3 bases, and 9 bases lay outside the gene matches. The CDR3 loop spans 17 amino acids. Study-level points and caveats: Researchers report that TCR beta diversity correlated strongly with naive T cell percentage.

This clonotype was detected ten times or more. Its target is not known. Combining a sample-barcoded 5' primer with a J-beta primer mix, a second PCR ran for about 7 to 12 cycles. TCRdb reprocessed the 5' RACE reads via MiXCR and lists one record per CDR3 protein. The sample includes roughly 680,000 distinct CDR3 sequences, about 50% seen only once; the top ten take about 13%. V and J are TRBV7-8 and TRBJ2-3; 11 nucleotides line up with TRBD2. This clonotype was obtained from a woman aged 80 or over in good health. Sequencing used blood. As DNA, the CDR3 is TGTGCCAGCAGCTTCTCCTTAGCGGGAGGGCCCCCAGATACGCAGTATTTT. Its protein is CASSFSLAGGPPDTQYF. Full variable domain (outside the CDR3, taken from reference TRBV7-8 and TRBJ2-3): GAGVSQSPRYKVAKRGQDVALRCDPISGHVSLFWYQQALGQGPEFLTYFQNEAQLDKSGLPSDRFFAERPEGSVSTLKIQRTQQEDSAVYLCASSFSLAGGPPDTQYFGPGTRLTVL.